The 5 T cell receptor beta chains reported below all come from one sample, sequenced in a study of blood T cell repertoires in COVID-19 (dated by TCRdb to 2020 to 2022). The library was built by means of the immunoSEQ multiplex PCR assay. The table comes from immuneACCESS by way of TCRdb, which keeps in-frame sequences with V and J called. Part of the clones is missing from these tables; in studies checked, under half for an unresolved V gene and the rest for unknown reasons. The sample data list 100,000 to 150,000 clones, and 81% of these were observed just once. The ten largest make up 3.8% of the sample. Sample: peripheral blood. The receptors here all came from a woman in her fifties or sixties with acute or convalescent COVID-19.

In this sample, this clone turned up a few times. CDR3: CASRGQVQQPQHF. CDR3 DNA sequence: TGTGCCAGCAGGGGACAGGTACAACAGCCCCAGCATTTT. This chain joins TRBV28 and TRBJ1-5; TRBD1 aligns across 8 bases. Germline-derived CDR1 and CDR2 are MDHEN and SYDVKM. V was pared by 6 bases and J by 7 bases, with 5 bases of the junction left unmatched. The CDR3 is made up of 13 amino acids. The full variable domain, in which reference TRBV28 and TRBJ1-5 provide the parts outside the CDR3, is DVKVTQSSRYLVKRTGEKVFLECVQDMDHENMFWYRQDPGLGLRLIYFSYDVKMKEKGDIPEGYSVSREKKERFSLILESASTNQTSMYLCASRGQVQQPQHFGDGTRLSIL.

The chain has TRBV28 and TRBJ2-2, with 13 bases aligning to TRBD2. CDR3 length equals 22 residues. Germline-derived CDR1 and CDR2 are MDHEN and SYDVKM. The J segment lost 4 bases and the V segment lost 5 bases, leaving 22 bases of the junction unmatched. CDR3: CASSPFRRLRTSGSFGTGELFF. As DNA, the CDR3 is TGTGCCAGCAGTCCCTTCCGGCGATTAAGGACTAGCGGGAGTTTCGGCACCGGGGAGCTGTTTTTT.

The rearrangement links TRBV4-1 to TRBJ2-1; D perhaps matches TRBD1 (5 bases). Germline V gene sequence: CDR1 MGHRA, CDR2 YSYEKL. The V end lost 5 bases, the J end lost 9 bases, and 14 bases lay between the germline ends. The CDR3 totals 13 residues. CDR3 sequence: CASSLGRDSEQFF. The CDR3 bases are TGCGCCAGCAGCTTAGGTCGCGACAGTGAGCAGTTCTTC.

Here the CDR3 DNA reads TGTGCCATCAAGGACAGGGTAGCCCACGAGCAGTACTTC. This codes for CAIKDRVAHEQYF. J is TRBJ2-7 and V is TRBV10-3; TRBD1 matches at 8 bases. Germline trimming cut 7 bases from V and 5 bases from J; bases unmatched to any gene: 7. Germline V gene sequence: CDR1 ENHRY, CDR2 SYGVKD. The CDR3 runs to 13 residues.

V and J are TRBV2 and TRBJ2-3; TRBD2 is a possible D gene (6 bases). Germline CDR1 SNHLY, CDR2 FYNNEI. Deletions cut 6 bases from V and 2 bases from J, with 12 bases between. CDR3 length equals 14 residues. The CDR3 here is CASRVSGYTDTQYF. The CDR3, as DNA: TGTGCCAGCAGAGTTAGCGGATACACAGATACGCAGTATTTT.